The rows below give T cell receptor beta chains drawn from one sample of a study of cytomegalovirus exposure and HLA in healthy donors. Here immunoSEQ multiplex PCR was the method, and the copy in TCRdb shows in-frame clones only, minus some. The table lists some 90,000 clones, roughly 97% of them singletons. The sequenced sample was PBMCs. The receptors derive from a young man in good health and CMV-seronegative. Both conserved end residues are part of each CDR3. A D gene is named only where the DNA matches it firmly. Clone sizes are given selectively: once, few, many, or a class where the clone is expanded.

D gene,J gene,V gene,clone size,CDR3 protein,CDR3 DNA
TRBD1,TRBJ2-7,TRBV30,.,CAWDQRTGNYEQYF,TGTGCCTGGGACCAACGGACAGGAAACTACGAGCAGTACTTC
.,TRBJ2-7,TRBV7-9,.,CASSPRLAPNSYEQYF,TGTGCCAGCAGCCCCCGCCTAGCGCCCAACTCCTACGAGCAGTACTTC
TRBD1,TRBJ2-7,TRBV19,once,CASSSGQGVYEQYF,TGTGCCAGTAGTTCCGGACAGGGGGTATACGAGCAGTACTTC
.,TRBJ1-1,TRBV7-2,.,CASRGQKNTEAFF,TGTGCCAGCAGAGGACAGAAGAACACTGAAGCTTTCTTT
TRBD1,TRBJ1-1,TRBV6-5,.,CASSTTGGNAEAFF,TGTGCCAGCAGTACGACAGGGGGAAACGCTGAAGCTTTCTTT
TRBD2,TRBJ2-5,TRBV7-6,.,CASSSWTSVKENQYF,TGTGCCAGCAGCTCATGGACTAGCGTAAAAGAGAACCAGTACTTC
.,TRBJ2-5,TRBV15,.,CATSREGDFSPNRGAKETQYF,TGTGCCACCAGCAGAGAGGGGGACTTCAGCCCCAATAGAGGGGCGAAAGAGACCCAGTACTTC
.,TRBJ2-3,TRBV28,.,CASRYSDRSTDTQYF,TGTGCCAGCAGGTACAGTGACCGATCCACAGATACGCAGTATTTT
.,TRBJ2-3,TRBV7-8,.,CASSWPGLLTDTQYF,TGTGCCAGCAGCTGGCCGGGACTGTTAACAGATACGCAGTATTTT
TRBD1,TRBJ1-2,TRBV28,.,CASSRTGWTGYTF,TGTGCCAGCAGCCGGACAGGGTGGACTGGCTACACCTTC
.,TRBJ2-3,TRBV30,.,CAWSVLGSTDTQYF,TGTGCCTGGAGTGTACTAGGGAGCACAGATACGCAGTATTTT
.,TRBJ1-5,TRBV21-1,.,CASSKRQGPPNQPQHF,TGTGCCAGCAGCAAGAGACAGGGACCCCCAAATCAGCCCCAGCATTTT
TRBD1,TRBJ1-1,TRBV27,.,CATRVGGPDTEAFF,TGTGCCACCAGGGTAGGGGGCCCGGACACTGAAGCTTTCTTT
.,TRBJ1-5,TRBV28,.,CASSFAGAGNQPQHF,TGTGCCAGCAGTTTCGCGGGGGCTGGCAATCAGCCCCAGCATTTT
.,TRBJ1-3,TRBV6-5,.,CATNKGNTIYF,TGTGCCACAAACAAAGGAAACACCATATATTTT
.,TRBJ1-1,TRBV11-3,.,CASSFQGHTEAFF,TGTGCCAGCAGCTTCCAGGGGCACACTGAAGCTTTCTTT
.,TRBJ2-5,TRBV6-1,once,CARSVTQAKETQYF,TGTGCCAGGTCGGTGACACAGGCTAAAGAGACCCAGTACTTC
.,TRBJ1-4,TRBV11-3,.,CASRQQGEEKLFF,TGTGCCAGCAGGCAACAGGGAGAAGAAAAACTGTTTTTT
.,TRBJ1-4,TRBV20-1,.,CSARGTGVFF,TGCAGTGCTAGAGGGACGGGGGTGTTTTTT
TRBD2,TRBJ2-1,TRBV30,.,CAWSVSGSSHNEQFF,TGTGCCTGGAGTGTGAGCGGGAGCTCGCACAATGAGCAGTTCTTC
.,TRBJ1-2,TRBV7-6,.,CASSNLTGFHGYTF,TGTGCCAGCAGCAACCTAACAGGTTTCCATGGCTACACCTTC
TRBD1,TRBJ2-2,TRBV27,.,CASSPTRQGVELFF,TGTGCCAGCAGCCCAACCCGACAGGGGGTGGAGCTGTTTTTT
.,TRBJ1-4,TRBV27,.,CASSFIAAGVGEKLFF,TGTGCCAGCAGTTTCATCGCCGCAGGGGTAGGCGAAAAACTGTTTTTT
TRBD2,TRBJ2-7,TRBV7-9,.,CASSLVGLEQYEQYF,TGTGCCAGCAGCTTAGTGGGACTAGAGCAATACGAGCAGTACTTC
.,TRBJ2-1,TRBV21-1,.,CASSPVCGTGFPYNEQFF,TGTGCCAGCAGCCCCGTTTGCGGGACAGGGTTCCCTTACAATGAGCAGTTCTTC
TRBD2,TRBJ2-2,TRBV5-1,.,CASSLLTSGRDTGELFF,TGCGCCAGCAGCTTGTTGACTAGCGGGAGGGACACCGGGGAGCTGTTTTTT
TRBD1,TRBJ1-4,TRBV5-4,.,CASSPGTGTEKLFF,TGTGCCAGCAGCCCTGGGACAGGGACTGAAAAACTGTTTTTT
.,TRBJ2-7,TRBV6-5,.,CASSYSTGTDEQYF,TGTGCCAGCAGTTACTCGACAGGTACTGACGAGCAGTACTTC
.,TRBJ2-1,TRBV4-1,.,CASKLSQGKDEQFF,TGCGCCAGCAAACTCTCCCAGGGTAAGGATGAGCAGTTCTTC
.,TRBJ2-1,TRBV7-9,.,CASSPSPENEQFF,TGTGCCAGCAGCCCATCCCCTGAGAATGAGCAGTTCTTC
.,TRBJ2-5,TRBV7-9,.,CASSQWSGYRWAEAQYF,TGTGCCAGCAGCCAGTGGTCGGGGTACCGGTGGGCAGAGGCCCAGTACTTC
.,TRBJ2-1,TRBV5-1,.,CASSLLLHEQFF,TGCGCCAGCAGCTTATTACTTCATGAGCAGTTCTTC
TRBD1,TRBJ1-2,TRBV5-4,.,CASGVGQYDGYTF,TGTGCCAGCGGCGTGGGACAGTATGACGGCTACACCTTC
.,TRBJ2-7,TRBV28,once,CASRPPPPGAWTYEQYF,TGTGCCAGCAGACCTCCACCCCCGGGTGCGTGGACCTACGAGCAGTACTTC
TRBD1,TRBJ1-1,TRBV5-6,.,CASSLVPGTVLSVNTEAFF,TGTGCCAGCAGCTTGGTTCCCGGGACAGTCCTGTCGGTCAACACTGAAGCTTTCTTT
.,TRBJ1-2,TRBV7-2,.,CASSLYLDRVNYGYTF,TGTGCCAGCAGCTTATACTTGGACAGAGTTAACTATGGCTACACCTTC
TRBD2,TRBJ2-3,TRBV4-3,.,CASSQGSGSADTQYF,TGCGCCAGCAGCCAAGGTAGCGGGAGCGCGGATACGCAGTATTTT
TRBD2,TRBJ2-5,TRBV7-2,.,CASSLRSGVGQETQYF,TGTGCCAGCAGCTTGCGTAGCGGGGTGGGGCAAGAGACCCAGTACTTC
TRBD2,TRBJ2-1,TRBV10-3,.,CAIRLTSGSEGEQFF,TGTGCCATCAGACTGACTAGCGGGAGCGAGGGTGAGCAGTTCTTC
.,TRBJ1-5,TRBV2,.,CASRADNRVRNQPQHF,TGTGCCAGCAGGGCCGATAACAGGGTACGGAATCAGCCCCAGCATTTT
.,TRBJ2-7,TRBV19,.,CAVRPSSYEQYF,TGTGCCGTTAGACCTAGCTCCTACGAGCAGTACTTC
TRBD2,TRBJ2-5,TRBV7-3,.,CASSSLAGAGETQYF,TGTGCCAGCAGCTCTCTAGCGGGAGCGGGAGAGACCCAGTACTTC
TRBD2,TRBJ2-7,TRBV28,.,CASSSGRTYEQYF,TGTGCCAGCAGTAGCGGGAGGACCTACGAGCAGTACTTC
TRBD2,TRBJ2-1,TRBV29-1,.,CSGITSGSYNEQFF,TGCAGCGGTATAACTAGCGGGAGCTACAATGAGCAGTTCTTC
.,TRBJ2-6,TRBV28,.,CASSVLPAGANVLTF,TGTGCCAGCAGCGTGTTGCCAGCTGGGGCCAACGTCCTGACTTTC
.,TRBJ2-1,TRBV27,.,CASSTNNEQFF,TGTGCCAGCAGTACAAACAATGAGCAGTTCTTC
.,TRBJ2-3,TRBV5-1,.,CASSSSVIEVTDTQYF,TGCGCCAGCAGCTCGTCGGTCATAGAAGTCACAGATACGCAGTATTTT
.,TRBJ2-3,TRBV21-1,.,CASSALTSTSTDTQYF,TGTGCCAGCAGCGCCCTAACTAGTACTAGCACAGATACGCAGTATTTT